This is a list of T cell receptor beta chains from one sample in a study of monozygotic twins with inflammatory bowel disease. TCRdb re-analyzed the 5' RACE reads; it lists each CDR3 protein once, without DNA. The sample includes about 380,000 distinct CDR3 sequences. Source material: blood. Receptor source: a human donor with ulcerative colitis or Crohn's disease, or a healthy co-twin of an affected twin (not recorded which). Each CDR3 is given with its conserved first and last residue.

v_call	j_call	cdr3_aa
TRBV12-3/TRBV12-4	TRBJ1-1	CASSLARPNTEAFF
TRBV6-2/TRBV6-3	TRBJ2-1	CASTPGGASLHEQFF
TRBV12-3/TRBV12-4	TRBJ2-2	CVVRAPHGELFF
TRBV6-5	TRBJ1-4	CASSYSFRTSSPNEKLFF
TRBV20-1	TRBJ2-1	CSASGSGGHSSYNEQFF
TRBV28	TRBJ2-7	CASSFEKDTRYEQYF
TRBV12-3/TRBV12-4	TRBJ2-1	CASSLTSGNEQFF
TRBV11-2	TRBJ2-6	CASSLDGRGSGANALTF
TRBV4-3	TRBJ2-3	CASSQDSGGVGSDTQYF
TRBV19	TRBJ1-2	CASLYNYGYTF
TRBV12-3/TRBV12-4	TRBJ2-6	CASSFAGSGANVLTF
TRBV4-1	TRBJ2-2	CASSQDLRRDGELFF
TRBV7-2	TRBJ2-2	CASSPRWTSGVTGELFF
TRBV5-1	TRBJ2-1	CASSPVAGYNEQFF
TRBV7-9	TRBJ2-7	CASSLLSNDRVGEQYF
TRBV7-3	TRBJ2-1	CASSKGDYYNEQFF
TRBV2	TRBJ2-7	CANAGQGRGEQYF
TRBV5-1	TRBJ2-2	CASSSSDITGELFF
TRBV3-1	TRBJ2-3	CASSQGQGSLARDTQYF
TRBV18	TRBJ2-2	CASSPIGTGGSTGELFF
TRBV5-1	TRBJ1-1	CASSLAETGGSEAFF
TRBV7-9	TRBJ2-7	CASSLVSRGDYEQYF
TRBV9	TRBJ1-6	CASSVQLKNSPLHF
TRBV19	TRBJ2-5	CASSIGPSQETQYF
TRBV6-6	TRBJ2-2	CASSYSGSGELFF
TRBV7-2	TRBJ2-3	CASSLASRGGLDTQYF
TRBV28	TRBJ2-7	CASITPGLADEQYF
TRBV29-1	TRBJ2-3	CSVEGSGGATKPDTQYF
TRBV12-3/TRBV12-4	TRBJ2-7	CASSRVLRPYEQYF
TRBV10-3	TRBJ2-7	CAISETVTSGYEQYF
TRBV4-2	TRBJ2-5	CASSQDPGPRTETQYF
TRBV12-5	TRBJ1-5	CASGQGASNQPQHF
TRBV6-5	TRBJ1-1	CASSYEQGGIPNTEAFF
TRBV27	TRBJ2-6	CASRRITSSGANVLTF
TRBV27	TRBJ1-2	CASSTPGQGAPGYTF
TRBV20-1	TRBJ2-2	CSARESTGLAGELFF
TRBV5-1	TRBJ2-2	CASSLDLQGTGELFF
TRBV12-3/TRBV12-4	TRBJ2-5	CASSFRSQTQYF
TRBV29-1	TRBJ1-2	CSVDSGGSGYGYTF
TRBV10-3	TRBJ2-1	CAISQSYEQFF
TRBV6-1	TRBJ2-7	CASRRAGTVYEQYF
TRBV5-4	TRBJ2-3	CASSLYRLAGVTDTQYF
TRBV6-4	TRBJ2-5	CASSEVQGAQETQYF
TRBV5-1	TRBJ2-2	CASTTGQSTGELFF
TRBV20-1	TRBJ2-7	CSATTGSSYEQYF